There are many counts of the clone carrying this T cell receptor (beta chain). Its antigen is as yet unknown. The sample comes from a study of neurological immune-mediated disorders. Time point reported: longitudinal time-point 1 (baseline). MiXCR, run by TCRdb on the 5' RACE reads, gives a single entry per CDR3 protein. This sample has some 54,000 distinct CDR3 sequences, with around 10% found just once. The CDR3 runs 12 residues. V lost 1 base to trimming and J lost 4 bases, with 3 bases between them. Germline V CDR1 and CDR2: LGHDT, YNNKEL (reference sequence). Study results and caveats: HTLV-1-associated myelopathy led in TCR clonal expansion, while multiple sclerosis ranked lowest, below healthy controls.

The sequenced material came from PBMCs. The chain has TRBV3-1 and TRBJ2-3; no clear D gene. The receptor's source is a male donor with HTLV-1-associated myelopathy (HAM/TSP). In nucleotides, the CDR3 is TGTGCCAGCAGCCAAGCACCAGATACGCAGTATTTT. It is translated as CASSQAPDTQYF.